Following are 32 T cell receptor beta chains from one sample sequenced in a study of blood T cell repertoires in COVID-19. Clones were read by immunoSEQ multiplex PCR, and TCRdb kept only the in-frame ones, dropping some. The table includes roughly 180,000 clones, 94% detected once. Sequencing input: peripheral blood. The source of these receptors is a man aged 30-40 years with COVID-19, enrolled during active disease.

CDR3 in DNA: TGTGCCAGCAGCTTAGAGGAGTTTGGGCGGGGGAGCACAGATACGCAGTATTTT. Translated: CASSLEEFGRGSTDTQYF. V is TRBV7-6 and J is TRBJ2-3; TRBD2 matches 7 bases. Germline trimming cut 1 base from V and 0 bases from J; bases unmatched to any gene: 10. The length of the CDR3 is 18 residues. CDR1 and CDR2 (germline): SGHVS, FNYEAQ. The variable domain in full, with the rest retrieved from reference TRBV7-6 and TRBJ2-3, is GAGVSQSPRYKVTKRGQDVALRCDPISGHVSLYWYRQALGQGPEFLTYFNYEAQQDKSGLPNDRFSAERPEGSISTLTIQRTEQRDSAMYRCASSLEEFGRGSTDTQYFGPGTRLTVL.

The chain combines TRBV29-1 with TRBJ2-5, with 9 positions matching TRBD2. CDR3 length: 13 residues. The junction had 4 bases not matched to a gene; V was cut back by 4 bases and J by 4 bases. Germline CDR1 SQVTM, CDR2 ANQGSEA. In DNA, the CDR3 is TGCAGCGTTGGACTAGCGGTAGGAGAGACCCAGTACTTC. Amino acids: CSVGLAVGETQYF.

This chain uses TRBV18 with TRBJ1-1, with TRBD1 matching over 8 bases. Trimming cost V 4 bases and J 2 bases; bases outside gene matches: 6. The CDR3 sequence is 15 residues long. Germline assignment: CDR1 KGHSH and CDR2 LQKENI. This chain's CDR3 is CASSQNRGKNTEAFF. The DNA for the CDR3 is TGTGCCAGCTCACAAAACAGGGGGAAAAACACTGAAGCTTTCTTT.

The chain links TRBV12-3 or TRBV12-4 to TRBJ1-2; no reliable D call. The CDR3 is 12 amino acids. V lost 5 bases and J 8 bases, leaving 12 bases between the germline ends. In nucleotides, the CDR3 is TGTGCCAGCAGTATCGCTAGAGACGGCTACACCTTC. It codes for CASSIARDGYTF.

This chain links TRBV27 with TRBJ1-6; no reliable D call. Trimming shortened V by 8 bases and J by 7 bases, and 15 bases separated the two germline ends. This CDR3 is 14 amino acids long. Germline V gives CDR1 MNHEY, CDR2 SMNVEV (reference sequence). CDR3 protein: CASGLAGLNSPLHF. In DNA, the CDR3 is TGTGCCAGCGGACTGGCCGGACTGAATTCACCCCTCCACTTT.

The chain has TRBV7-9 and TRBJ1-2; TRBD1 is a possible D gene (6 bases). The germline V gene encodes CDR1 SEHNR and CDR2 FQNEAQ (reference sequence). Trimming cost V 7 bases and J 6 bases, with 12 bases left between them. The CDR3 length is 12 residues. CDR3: CASTRTEDGYTF. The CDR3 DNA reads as TGTGCCAGCACAAGGACAGAAGATGGCTACACCTTC.

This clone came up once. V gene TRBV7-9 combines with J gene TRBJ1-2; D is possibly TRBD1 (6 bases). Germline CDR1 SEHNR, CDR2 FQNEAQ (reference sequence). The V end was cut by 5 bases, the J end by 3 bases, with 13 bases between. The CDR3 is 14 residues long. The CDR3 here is CASSHSNRDYGYTF. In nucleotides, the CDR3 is TGTGCCAGCAGCCATAGCAACAGGGACTATGGCTACACCTTC.

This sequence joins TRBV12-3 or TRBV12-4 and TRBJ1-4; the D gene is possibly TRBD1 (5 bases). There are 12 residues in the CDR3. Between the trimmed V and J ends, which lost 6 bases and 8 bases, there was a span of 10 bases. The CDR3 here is CASRAGREKLFF. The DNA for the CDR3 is TGTGCCAGCAGAGCAGGGCGAGAAAAACTGTTTTTT.

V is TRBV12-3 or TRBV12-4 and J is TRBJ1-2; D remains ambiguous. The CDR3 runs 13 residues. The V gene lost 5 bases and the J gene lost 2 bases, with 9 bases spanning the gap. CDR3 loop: CASSPGGNYGYTF. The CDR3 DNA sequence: TGTGCCAGCAGTCCGGGAGGGAACTATGGCTACACCTTC.

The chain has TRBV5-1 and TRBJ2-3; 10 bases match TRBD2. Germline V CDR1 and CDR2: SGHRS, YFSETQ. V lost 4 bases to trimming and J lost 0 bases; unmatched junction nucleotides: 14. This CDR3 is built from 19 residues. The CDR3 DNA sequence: TGCGCCAGCAGCCCCCTGGGCGATAGCGGGGGGATTAGCACAGATACGCAGTATTTT. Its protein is CASSPLGDSGGISTDTQYF.

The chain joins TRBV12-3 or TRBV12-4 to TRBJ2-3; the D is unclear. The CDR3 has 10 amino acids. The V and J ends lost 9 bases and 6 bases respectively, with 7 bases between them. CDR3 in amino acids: CASSGDTQYF. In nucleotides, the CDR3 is TGTGCCAGTTCCGGGGATACGCAGTATTTT.

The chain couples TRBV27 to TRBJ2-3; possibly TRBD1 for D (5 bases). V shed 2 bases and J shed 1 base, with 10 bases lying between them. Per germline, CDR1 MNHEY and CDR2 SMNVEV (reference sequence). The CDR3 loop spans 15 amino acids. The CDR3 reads CASSLGARGTDTQYF. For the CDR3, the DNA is TGTGCCAGCAGTTTAGGGGCCCGCGGCACAGATACGCAGTATTTT.

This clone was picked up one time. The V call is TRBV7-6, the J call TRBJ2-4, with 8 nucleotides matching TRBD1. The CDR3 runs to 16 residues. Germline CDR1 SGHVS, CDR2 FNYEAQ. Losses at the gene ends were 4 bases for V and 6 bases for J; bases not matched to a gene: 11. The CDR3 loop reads CASSSLQGAYGNIQYF. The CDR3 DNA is TGTGCCAGCAGCTCCCTCCAGGGGGCGTACGGAAACATTCAGTACTTC.

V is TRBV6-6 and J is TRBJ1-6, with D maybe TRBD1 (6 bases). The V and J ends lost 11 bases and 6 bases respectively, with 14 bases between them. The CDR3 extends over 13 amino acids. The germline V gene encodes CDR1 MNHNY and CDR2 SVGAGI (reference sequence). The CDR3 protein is CASWGRSNSPLHF. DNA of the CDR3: TGTGCCTCCTGGGGGCGGTCTAATTCACCCCTCCACTTT.

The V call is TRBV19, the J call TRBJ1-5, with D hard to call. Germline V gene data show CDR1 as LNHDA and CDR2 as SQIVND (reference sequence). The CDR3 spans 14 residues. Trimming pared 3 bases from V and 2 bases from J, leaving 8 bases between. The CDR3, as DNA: TGTGCCAGTAGTATGCGAGGGCGCAATCAGCCCCAGCATTTT. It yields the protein CASSMRGRNQPQHF.

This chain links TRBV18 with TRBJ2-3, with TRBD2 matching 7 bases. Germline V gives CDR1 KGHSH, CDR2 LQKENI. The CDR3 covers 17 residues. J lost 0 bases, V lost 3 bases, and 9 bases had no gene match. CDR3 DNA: TGTGCCAGCTCACCTCCGAGCCTAGCGGTTAGCACAGATACGCAGTATTTT. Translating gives CASSPPSLAVSTDTQYF.

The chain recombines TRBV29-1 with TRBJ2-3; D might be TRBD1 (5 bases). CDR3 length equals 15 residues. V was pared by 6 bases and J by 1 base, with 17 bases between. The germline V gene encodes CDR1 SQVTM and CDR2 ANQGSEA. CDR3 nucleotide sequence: TGCAGCGTCCAACAAGGGGCCTCTGGCACAGATACGCAGTATTTT. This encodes CSVQQGASGTDTQYF.

The CDR3 region is CASSFLGQGLTEAFF. As DNA, the CDR3 is TGTGCCAGCAGTTTTTTGGGACAGGGACTCACTGAAGCTTTCTTT. The chain is built from TRBV27 and TRBJ1-1; 9 bases fit TRBD1. Germline V lookup: CDR1 MNHEY, CDR2 SMNVEV (reference sequence). The CDR3 length is 15 residues. The ends lost 3 bases at V and 4 bases at J; junction bases unmatched: 6.

DNA for the CDR3: TGTGCCAGCTCACCACAGACAGGGGGCAGGAACACTGAAGCTTTCTTT. Residues: CASSPQTGGRNTEAFF. J is TRBJ1-1 and V is TRBV18, with TRBD1 matching over 10 bases. The germline CDR1 and CDR2 sequences are KGHSH and LQKENI. J was trimmed by 1 base and V by 1 base; bases with no gene match: 3. The CDR3 is 16 amino acids.

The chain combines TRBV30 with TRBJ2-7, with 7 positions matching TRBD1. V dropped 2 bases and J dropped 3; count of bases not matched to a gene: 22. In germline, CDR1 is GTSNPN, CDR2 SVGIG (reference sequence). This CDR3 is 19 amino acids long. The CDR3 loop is CAWSYYGTDSKGSYYEQYF. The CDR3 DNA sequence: TGTGCCTGGAGTTACTACGGGACAGACTCCAAAGGTTCCTACTACGAGCAGTACTTC. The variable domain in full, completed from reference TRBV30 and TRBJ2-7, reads SQTIHQWPATLVQPVGSPLSLECTVEGTSNPNLYWYRQAAGRGLQLLFYSVGIGQISSEVPQNLSASRPQDRQFILSSKKLLLSDSGFYLCAWSYYGTDSKGSYYEQYFGPGTRLTVT.

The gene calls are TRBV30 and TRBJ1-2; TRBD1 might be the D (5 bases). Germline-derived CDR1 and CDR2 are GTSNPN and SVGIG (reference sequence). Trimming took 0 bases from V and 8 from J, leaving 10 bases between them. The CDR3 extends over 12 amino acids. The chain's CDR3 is CAWSVHGGGYTF. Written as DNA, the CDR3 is TGTGCCTGGAGTGTACACGGGGGGGGCTACACCTTC.

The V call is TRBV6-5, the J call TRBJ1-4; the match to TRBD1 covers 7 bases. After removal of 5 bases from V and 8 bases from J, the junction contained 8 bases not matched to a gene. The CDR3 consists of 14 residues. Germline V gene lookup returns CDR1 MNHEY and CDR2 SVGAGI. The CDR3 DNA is TGTGCCAGCAGTAACCGACAGGGTGGAGAAAAACTGTTTTTT. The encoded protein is CASSNRQGGEKLFF.

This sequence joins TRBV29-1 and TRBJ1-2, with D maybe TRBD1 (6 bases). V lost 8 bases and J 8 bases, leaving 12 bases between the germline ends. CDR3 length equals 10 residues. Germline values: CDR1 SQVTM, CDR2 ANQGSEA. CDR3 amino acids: CSTNREGYTF. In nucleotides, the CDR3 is TGCAGCACGAACAGGGAGGGCTACACCTTC. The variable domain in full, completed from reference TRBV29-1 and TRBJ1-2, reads SAVISQKPSRDICQRGTSLTIQCQVDSQVTMMFWYRQQPGQSLTLIATANQGSEATYESGFVIDKFPISRPNLTFSTLTVSNMSPEDSSIYLCSTNREGYTFGSGTRLTVV.

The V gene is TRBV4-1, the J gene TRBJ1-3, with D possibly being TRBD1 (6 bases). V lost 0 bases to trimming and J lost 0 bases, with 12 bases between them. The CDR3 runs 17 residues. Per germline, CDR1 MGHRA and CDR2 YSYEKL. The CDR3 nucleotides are TGCGCCAGCAGCCAAGATTCTATGGGGGCCTCTGGAAACACCATATATTTT. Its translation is CASSQDSMGASGNTIYF.

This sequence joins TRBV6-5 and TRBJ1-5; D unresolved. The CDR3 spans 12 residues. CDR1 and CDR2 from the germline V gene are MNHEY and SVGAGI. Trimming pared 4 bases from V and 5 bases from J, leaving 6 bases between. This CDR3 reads CASSSLDQPQHF. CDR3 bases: TGTGCCAGCAGTTCCCTTGATCAGCCCCAGCATTTT.

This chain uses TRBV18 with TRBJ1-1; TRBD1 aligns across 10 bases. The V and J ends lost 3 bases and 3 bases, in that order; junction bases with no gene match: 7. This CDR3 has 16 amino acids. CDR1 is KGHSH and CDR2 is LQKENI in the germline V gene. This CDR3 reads CASSPRRQGADTEAFF. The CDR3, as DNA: TGTGCCAGCTCACCCCGAAGACAGGGGGCGGACACTGAAGCTTTCTTT.

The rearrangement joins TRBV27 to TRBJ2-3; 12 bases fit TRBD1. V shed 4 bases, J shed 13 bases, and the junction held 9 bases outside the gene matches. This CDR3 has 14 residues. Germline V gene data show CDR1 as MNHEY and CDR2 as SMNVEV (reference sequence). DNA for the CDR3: TGTGCCAGCAGTTCCGGGACAGGGGGCCAACCGGAGTATTTT. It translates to CASSSGTGGQPEYF.

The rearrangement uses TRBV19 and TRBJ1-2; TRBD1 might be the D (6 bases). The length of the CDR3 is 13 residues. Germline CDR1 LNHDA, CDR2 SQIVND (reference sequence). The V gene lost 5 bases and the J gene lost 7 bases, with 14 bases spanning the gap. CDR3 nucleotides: TGTGCCAGTAGTGGTGGGGGCGGCTTTGGCTACACCTTC. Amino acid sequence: CASSGGGGFGYTF.

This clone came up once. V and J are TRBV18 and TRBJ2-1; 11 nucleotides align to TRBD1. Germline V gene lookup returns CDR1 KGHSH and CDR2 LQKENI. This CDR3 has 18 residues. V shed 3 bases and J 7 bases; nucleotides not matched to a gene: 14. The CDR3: CASSPGQGVFVPGNEQFF. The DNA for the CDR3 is TGTGCCAGCTCACCGGGACAGGGGGTGTTTGTTCCGGGGAATGAGCAGTTCTTC.

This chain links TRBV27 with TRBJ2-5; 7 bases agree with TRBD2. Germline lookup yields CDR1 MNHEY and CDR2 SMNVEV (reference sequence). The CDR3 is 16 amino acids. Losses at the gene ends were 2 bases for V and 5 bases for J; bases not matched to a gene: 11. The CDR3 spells CASSLASSGRTETQYF. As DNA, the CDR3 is TGTGCCAGCAGTTTAGCGTCTAGCGGTCGAACGGAGACCCAGTACTTC.

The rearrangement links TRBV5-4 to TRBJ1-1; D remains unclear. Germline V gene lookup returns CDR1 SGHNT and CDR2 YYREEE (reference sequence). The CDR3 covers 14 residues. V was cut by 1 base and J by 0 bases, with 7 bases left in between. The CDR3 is CASSLTVMNTEAFF. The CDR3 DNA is TGTGCCAGCAGCTTGACGGTCATGAACACTGAAGCTTTCTTT.

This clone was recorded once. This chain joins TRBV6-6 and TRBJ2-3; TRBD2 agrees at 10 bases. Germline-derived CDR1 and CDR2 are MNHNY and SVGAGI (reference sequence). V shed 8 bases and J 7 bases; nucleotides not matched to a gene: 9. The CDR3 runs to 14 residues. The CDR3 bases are TGTGCCAGCTCGAGCGGGGGGGCTAGAAATACGCAGTATTTT. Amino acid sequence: CASSSGGARNTQYF.